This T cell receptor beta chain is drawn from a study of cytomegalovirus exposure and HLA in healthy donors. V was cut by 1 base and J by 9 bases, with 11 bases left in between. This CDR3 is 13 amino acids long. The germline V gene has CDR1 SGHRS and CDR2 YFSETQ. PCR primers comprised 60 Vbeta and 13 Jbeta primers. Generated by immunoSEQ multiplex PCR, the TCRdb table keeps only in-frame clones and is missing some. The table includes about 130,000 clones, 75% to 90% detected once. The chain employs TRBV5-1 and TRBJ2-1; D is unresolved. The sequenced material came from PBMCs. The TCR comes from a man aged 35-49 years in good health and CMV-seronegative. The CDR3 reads CASSLTPGGEQFF. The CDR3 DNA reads TGCGCCAGCAGCTTGACCCCAGGTGGTGAGCAGTTCTTC.